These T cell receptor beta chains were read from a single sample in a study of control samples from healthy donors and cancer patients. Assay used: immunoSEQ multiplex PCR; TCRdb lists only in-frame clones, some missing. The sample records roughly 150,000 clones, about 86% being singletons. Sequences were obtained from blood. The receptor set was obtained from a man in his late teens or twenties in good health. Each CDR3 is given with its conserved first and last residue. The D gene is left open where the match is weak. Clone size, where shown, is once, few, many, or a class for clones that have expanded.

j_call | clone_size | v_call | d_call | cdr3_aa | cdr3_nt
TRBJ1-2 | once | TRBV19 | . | CASSFNYGYTF | TGTGCCAGTAGTTTTAACTATGGCTACACCTTC
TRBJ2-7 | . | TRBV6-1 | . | CASSETDGGIYEQYF | TGTGCCAGCAGTGAAACGGACGGCGGGATCTACGAGCAGTACTTC
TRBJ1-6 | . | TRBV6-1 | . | CASSDQGSNSPLHF | TGTGCCAGCAGTGACCAGGGAAGTAATTCACCCCTCCACTTT
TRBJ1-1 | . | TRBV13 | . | CASSLGANTEAFF | TGTGCCAGCAGCTTAGGTGCGAACACTGAAGCTTTCTTT
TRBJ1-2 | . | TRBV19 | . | CASKPGYLGYTF | TGTGCCTCAAAGCCGGGGTACCTTGGCTACACCTTC
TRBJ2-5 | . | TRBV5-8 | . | CASSLTGHSYQETQYF | TGTGCCAGCAGCTTGACGGGACACTCGTACCAAGAGACCCAGTACTTC
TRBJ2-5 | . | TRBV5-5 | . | CASSIGQGGIGETQYF | TGTGCCAGCAGCATAGGACAGGGAGGGATAGGGGAGACCCAGTACTTC
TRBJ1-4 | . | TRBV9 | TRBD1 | CASSARQGGGEKLFF | TGTGCCAGCAGCGCCCGACAGGGTGGTGGTGAAAAACTGTTTTTT
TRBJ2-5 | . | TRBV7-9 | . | CASSLSSQTQYF | TGTGCCAGCAGCTTATCTTCGCAGACCCAGTACTTC
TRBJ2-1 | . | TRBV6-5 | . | CASSYGSNEQFF | TGTGCCAGCAGTTACGGCAGCAATGAGCAGTTCTTC
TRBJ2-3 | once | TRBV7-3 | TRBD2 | CASSPRGTGGAPDTQYF | TGTGCCAGCAGCCCTCGGGGGACCGGGGGGGCACCAGATACGCAGTATTTT
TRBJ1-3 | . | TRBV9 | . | CASSVDFTDRGNTIYF | TGTGCCAGCAGCGTAGATTTCACTGACCGAGGAAACACCATATATTTT
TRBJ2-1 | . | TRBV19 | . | CASSSGGHEQFF | TGTGCCAGTAGCAGTGGAGGACATGAGCAGTTCTTC
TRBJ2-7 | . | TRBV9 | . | CASSPDGGSYEQYF | TGTGCCAGCAGCCCCGACGGGGGTTCCTACGAGCAGTACTTC
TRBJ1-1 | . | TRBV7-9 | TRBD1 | CASSSREGAKNTEAFF | TGTGCCAGCAGCTCCCGGGAGGGGGCCAAGAACACTGAAGCTTTCTTT
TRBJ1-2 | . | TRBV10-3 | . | CAISESKTSNYGYTF | TGTGCCATCAGTGAGTCGAAAACCTCAAACTATGGCTACACCTTC
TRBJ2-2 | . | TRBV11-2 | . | CASSLGGSGELFF | TGTGCCAGCAGCTTAGGGGGATCCGGGGAGCTGTTTTTT
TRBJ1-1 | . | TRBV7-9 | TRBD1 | CASSLSSDRGRAEAFF | TGTGCCAGCAGCTTATCTTCGGACAGGGGGCGCGCTGAAGCTTTCTTT